One and the same sample provided the 5 T cell receptor beta chains below, sequenced in a study of human T cells and chemical hapten exposure. TCRdb re-called the RACE reads through MiXCR, storing one row per CDR3 protein. The sample has 350,000 to 400,000 distinct CDR3 sequences; about 6.9% are singletons. Time point noted: patch test 2, 6 weeks after DPC sensitization. Treatment described: therapeutic diphenylcyclopropenone sensitization with weekly scalp DPC. The sample in question was whole blood, obtained in connection with sensitization to the hapten diphenylcyclopropenone (DPC). The receptors derive from a woman between 18 and 30 years old with alopecia areata. Some clones in this sample may be carry-over from other donors' samples.

The V and J genes are TRBV14 and TRBJ2-1; D is undetermined. The V and J ends lost 4 bases and 5 bases respectively, with 12 bases between them. The germline V gene has CDR1 SGHDN and CDR2 FVKESK. The CDR3 runs to 14 residues. CDR3 region: CASSPRSSDNEQFF. The CDR3 nucleotides read TGTGCCAGCAGCCCCAGGAGTTCGGACAATGAGCAGTTCTTC. Variable domain in full (rest from reference TRBV14 and TRBJ2-1): EAGVTQFPSHSVIEKGQTVTLRCDPISGHDNLYWYRRVMGKEIKFLLHFVKESKQDESGMPNNRFLAERTGGTYSTLKVQPAELEDSGVYFCASSPRSSDNEQFFGPGTRLTVL.

This clonotype was seen many times. V usage is TRBV7-2 and J usage is TRBJ2-2; D is perhaps TRBD1 (6 bases). Trimming removed 2 bases from V and 5 bases from J, with 6 bases in between. The CDR3 is 13 residues long. CDR1 is SGHTA and CDR2 is FQGNSA in the germline V gene. DNA for the CDR3: TGTGCCAGCAGCTTACAGGGGACCGGGGAGCTGTTTTTT. Its translation: CASSLQGTGELFF. Using reference TRBV7-2 and TRBJ2-2 for the parts outside the CDR3, the full variable domain is GAGVSQSPSNKVTEKGKDVELRCDPISGHTALYWYRQSLGQGLEFLIYFQGNSAPDKSGLPSDRFSAERTGGSVSTLTIQRTQQEDSAVYLCASSLQGTGELFFGEGSRLTVL.

This clonotype was found a few times. This rearrangement joins TRBV7-2 to TRBJ1-5; weak D call: TRBD1 (6 bases). Trimming took off 1 base at V and 5 bases at J, with 9 bases between the two ends. Germline loops: CDR1 SGHTA, CDR2 FQGNSA. This CDR3 has 14 residues. The CDR3 here is CASSLVAGDQPQHF. CDR3 in DNA: TGTGCCAGCAGCTTAGTGGCAGGGGATCAGCCCCAGCATTTT.

This clonotype was picked up many times. This chain connects TRBV2 to TRBJ2-3; no firm D call. V lost 5 bases and J lost 0, with 3 bases in between. The CDR3 loop spans 12 amino acids. CDR1 and CDR2 (germline): SNHLY, FYNNEI. The CDR3 DNA sequence: TGTGCCAGCAGTAGGAGCACAGATACGCAGTATTTT. It is translated as CASSRSTDTQYF.

This rearrangement joins TRBV6-5 to TRBJ2-7; D is ambiguous. This CDR3 has 13 residues. Germline V gene lookup returns CDR1 MNHEY and CDR2 SVGAGI. V dropped 7 bases and J dropped 2 bases, with 12 bases sitting between them. CDR3 loop: CASIRPATYEQYF. The CDR3 DNA reads as TGTGCCAGCATTAGGCCCGCTACCTACGAGCAGTACTTC.